The 21 T cell receptor beta chains reported below all come from one sample, sequenced in a study of cytomegalovirus exposure and HLA in healthy donors. PCR used 60 Vbeta primers and 13 Jbeta primers. Generated by immunoSEQ multiplex PCR, the TCRdb table keeps only in-frame clones and is missing some. The table lists about 72,000 clones, about four fifths of them singletons. Sequences were obtained from PBMCs. These receptors were taken from a middle-aged man in good health and CMV-seronegative.

This rearrangement joins TRBV10-2 to TRBJ1-3, with D perhaps matching TRBD1 (5 bases). V lost 7 bases and J 0 bases, leaving 16 bases between the germline ends. The CDR3 totals 16 residues. Per the germline V gene, CDR1 is WSHSY and CDR2 is SAAADI. CDR3 sequence: CASTRDGGISGNTIYF. The CDR3 DNA follows: TGCGCCAGCACTAGGGACGGGGGGATCTCTGGAAACACCATATATTTT.

This chain joins TRBV7-2 and TRBJ2-7, with D possibly TRBD1 on 5 matching bases. This CDR3 contains 14 residues. Germline assignment: CDR1 SGHTA and CDR2 FQGNSA. The V end lost 4 bases, the J end lost 6 bases, and 16 bases lay between the germline ends. Written as DNA, the CDR3 is TGTGCCAGCAGCTCTGGACGCCCAGGGTCCGAGCAGTACTTC. This encodes CASSSGRPGSEQYF.

Only a few counts were recorded for this clone. CDR3 region: CASNQGSSYEQYF. Written as DNA, the CDR3 is TGTGCCAGCAATCAGGGGTCCTCCTACGAGCAGTACTTC. The chain uses TRBV6-1 and TRBJ2-7; possible D gene TRBD1, 6 bases. The germline V gene has CDR1 MNHNS and CDR2 SASEGT. Trimming removed 7 bases from V and 0 bases from J, with 10 bases in between. The CDR3 is 13 residues long.

This sequence joins TRBV6-5 and TRBJ2-7; D is undetermined. This CDR3 comprises 13 residues. Trimming removed 7 bases at V and 2 bases at J, with 12 bases between. Germline CDR1 and CDR2: MNHEY and SVGAGI. CDR3 sequence: CASKFDGAYEQYF. The CDR3 DNA reads TGTGCCAGCAAATTCGACGGAGCCTACGAGCAGTACTTC.

The chain has TRBV5-1 and TRBJ2-1, with 9 bases lining up with TRBD1. Germline CDR1 reads SGHRS; CDR2 reads YFSETQ. After removal of 1 base from V and 6 bases from J, the junction contained 5 bases not matched to a gene. This CDR3 has 15 residues. The CDR3, as DNA: TGCGCCAGCAGCTTGCCCGGGACAGGGCCCAATGAGCAGTTCTTC. Its protein product is CASSLPGTGPNEQFF.

The chain has TRBV7-9 and TRBJ1-1, with 8 bases fitting TRBD1. The germline CDR1 and CDR2 sequences are SEHNR and FQNEAQ (reference sequence). The junction had 3 bases not matched to a gene; V was cut back by 7 bases and J by 5 bases. This CDR3 is built from 12 residues. CDR3 bases: TGTGCCAGCAAAACAGGGGGGACTGAAGCTTTCTTT. Its protein product is CASKTGGTEAFF.

In this sample, this clone turned up once. The rearrangement uses TRBV28 and TRBJ1-2, with D possibly being TRBD1 (5 bases). Trimming left V 5 bases short and J 0 bases short, with 7 bases between. Germline V gene sequence: CDR1 MDHEN, CDR2 SYDVKM. The CDR3 has 13 residues. The CDR3 nucleotides are TGTGCCAGCAGTCTGACAGCTAACTATGGCTACACCTTC. Translating gives CASSLTANYGYTF.

The chain links TRBV9 to TRBJ1-6, with a possible D match to TRBD1 (5 bases). Germline V gives CDR1 SGDLS, CDR2 YYNGEE. Trimming left V 0 bases short and J 6 bases short, with 13 bases between. CDR3 length: 16 amino acids. CDR3 region: CASSVGSQGVNSPLHF. DNA for the CDR3: TGTGCCAGCAGCGTAGGTAGTCAGGGTGTTAATTCACCCCTCCACTTT.

The V call is TRBV5-6, the J call TRBJ1-1, with no clear D. Germline loops: CDR1 SGHDT, CDR2 YYEEEE. The germline V and J ends were trimmed by 4 bases and 0 bases, with 13 bases remaining between them. The CDR3 loop spans 15 amino acids. This chain's CDR3 is CASSNIQKMNTEAFF. The CDR3 nucleotides read TGTGCCAGCAGCAACATCCAGAAAATGAACACTGAAGCTTTCTTT.

This clone was seen more than once but under ten times. The J gene is TRBJ2-7, the V gene TRBV6-1, with D unresolved. V was clipped by 1 base and J by 2 bases, with 12 bases between them. The germline CDR1 and CDR2 sequences are MNHNS and SASEGT. The CDR3 has 15 amino acids. The CDR3, as DNA: TGTGCCAGCAGTGAAGGGCCAGGTTTTCCCTACGAGCAGTACTTC. Translating it yields CASSEGPGFPYEQYF.

The rearrangement joins TRBV14 to TRBJ2-2, with TRBD1 as a possible D gene (5 bases). The CDR3 extends over 16 amino acids. Trimming took 1 base from V and 0 from J, leaving 9 bases between them. Per the germline V gene, CDR1 is SGHDN and CDR2 is FVKESK. The CDR3 sequence is CASSQVRGANTGELFF. The CDR3 coding sequence is TGTGCCAGCAGCCAAGTAAGGGGCGCGAACACCGGGGAGCTGTTTTTT.

This rearrangement joins TRBV9 to TRBJ2-4; D not certain. Between the trimmed V and J ends, which lost 2 bases and 3 bases, there was a span of 9 bases. The CDR3 sequence is 14 residues long. Germline CDR1 is SGDLS and CDR2 is YYNGEE. CDR3 region: CASSVDTVKNIQYF. The CDR3 DNA is TGTGCCAGCAGCGTTGACACGGTCAAAAACATTCAGTACTTC.

This chain joins TRBV28 and TRBJ2-2, with TRBD1 identical over 9 bases. V was pared by 5 bases and J by 3 bases, with 10 bases of the junction left unmatched. The CDR3 covers 17 residues. CDR1 and CDR2 from the germline V gene are MDHEN and SYDVKM. CDR3 amino acids: CASSPGNRGRYTGELFF. The CDR3 bases are TGTGCCAGCAGTCCCGGGAACAGGGGGCGGTACACCGGGGAGCTGTTTTTT.

This chain joins TRBV6-5 and TRBJ1-1; D might be TRBD1 (6 bases). Germline V gives CDR1 MNHEY, CDR2 SVGAGI. CDR3 length: 15 residues. Trimming took 6 bases from V and 1 from J, leaving 15 bases between them. The CDR3 here is CASRPDRRSNTEAFF. CDR3 DNA sequence: TGTGCCAGCAGACCGGACAGAAGATCGAACACTGAAGCTTTCTTT.

This clone was found a few times. The chain recombines TRBV10-3 with TRBJ1-5; a weak D match, TRBD1 (5 bases). In germline, CDR1 is ENHRY, CDR2 SYGVKD. The CDR3 extends over 14 amino acids. The V end was cut by 4 bases, the J end by 6 bases, with 13 bases between. The CDR3 coding sequence is TGTGCCATCAGTGTTGCAGGGAATGGTCAGCCCCAGCATTTT. Translated, it gives CAISVAGNGQPQHF.

This chain links TRBV18 with TRBJ1-5, with D perhaps TRBD1 (6 bases). Germline lookup yields CDR1 KGHSH and CDR2 LQKENI. The V end was cut by 1 base, the J end by 7 bases, with 11 bases between. This CDR3 is 14 amino acids long. For the CDR3, the DNA is TGTGCCAGCTCACCACTAGGACAGCCCCAGCCCCAGCATTTT. Its protein product is CASSPLGQPQPQHF.

The chain recombines TRBV7-9 with TRBJ2-1; D might be TRBD2 (6 bases). This CDR3 comprises 13 residues. V lost 7 bases, J lost 2 bases, and 9 bases lay in between. Per the germline V gene, CDR1 is SEHNR and CDR2 is FQNEAQ (reference sequence). The CDR3 region is CASIPGAYNEQFF. CDR3 coding DNA: TGTGCCAGCATTCCGGGAGCCTACAATGAGCAGTTCTTC.

J is TRBJ2-7 and V is TRBV4-1; TRBD2 agrees at 9 bases. CDR3 length: 15 residues. The V and J ends lost 3 bases and 4 bases, in that order; junction bases with no gene match: 7. Germline-derived CDR1 and CDR2 are MGHRA and YSYEKL. The CDR3 DNA is TGCGCCAGCAGCCACTCCAGCGGGGGGCCGTACGAGCAGTACTTC. It encodes CASSHSSGGPYEQYF.

The chain combines TRBV7-9 with TRBJ1-4, with TRBD1 identical over 7 bases. Germline assignment: CDR1 SEHNR and CDR2 FQNEAQ (reference sequence). The CDR3 is made up of 15 amino acids. Unmatched junction bases numbered 9, after V lost 7 bases and J lost 4 bases. CDR3 loop: CASTPGAGGNEKLFF. As DNA, the CDR3 is TGTGCCAGCACCCCCGGGGCAGGGGGTAATGAAAAACTGTTTTTT.

The chain joins TRBV6-5 to TRBJ1-5; 8 bases align to TRBD1. V trimming: 5 bases; J trimming: 7 bases; junction bases outside the gene matches: 7. This CDR3 has 14 residues. Germline V gene lookup returns CDR1 MNHEY and CDR2 SVGAGI. CDR3 amino acids: CASSRQGLGQPQHF. In DNA, the CDR3 is TGTGCCAGCAGTCGACAGGGGTTGGGCCAGCCCCAGCATTTT.

The V call is TRBV27, the J call TRBJ2-5; 9 nucleotides align to TRBD2. This CDR3 has 13 residues. The junction had 2 bases not matched to a gene; V was cut back by 5 bases and J by 4 bases. Looked up from germline, CDR1 is MNHEY and CDR2 is SMNVEV (reference sequence). This CDR3 reads CASSLRGGETQYF. The CDR3 nucleotides are TGTGCCAGCAGTCTGCGGGGGGGAGAGACCCAGTACTTC.